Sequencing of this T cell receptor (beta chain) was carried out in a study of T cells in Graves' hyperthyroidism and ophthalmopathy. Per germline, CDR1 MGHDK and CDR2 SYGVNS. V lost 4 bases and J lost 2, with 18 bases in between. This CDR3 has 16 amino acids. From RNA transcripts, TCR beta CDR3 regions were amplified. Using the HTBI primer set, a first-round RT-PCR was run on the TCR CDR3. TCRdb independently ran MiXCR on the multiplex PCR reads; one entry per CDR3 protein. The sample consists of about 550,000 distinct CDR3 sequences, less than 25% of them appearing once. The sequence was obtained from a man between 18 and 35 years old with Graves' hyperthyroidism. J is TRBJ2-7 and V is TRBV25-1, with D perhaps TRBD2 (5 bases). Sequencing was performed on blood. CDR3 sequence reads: CASSVGRGGEPYEQYF. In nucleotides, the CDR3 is TGTGCCAGCAGTGTCGGAAGAGGAGGAGAACCCTACGAGCAGTACTTC.